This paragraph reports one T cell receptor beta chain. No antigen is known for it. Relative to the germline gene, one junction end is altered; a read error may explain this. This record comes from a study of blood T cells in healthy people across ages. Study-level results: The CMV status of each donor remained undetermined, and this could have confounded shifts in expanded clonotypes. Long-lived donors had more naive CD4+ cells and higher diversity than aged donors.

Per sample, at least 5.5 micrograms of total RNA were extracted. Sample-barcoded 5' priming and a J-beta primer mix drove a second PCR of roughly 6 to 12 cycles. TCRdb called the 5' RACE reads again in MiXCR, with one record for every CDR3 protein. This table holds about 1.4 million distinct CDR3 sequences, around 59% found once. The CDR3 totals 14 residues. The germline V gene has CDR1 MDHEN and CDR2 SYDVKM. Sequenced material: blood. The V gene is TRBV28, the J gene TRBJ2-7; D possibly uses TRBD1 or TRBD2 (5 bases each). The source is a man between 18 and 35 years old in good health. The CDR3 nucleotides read TGTGCCAGTAGTTCGGGACCTCTCCCCTCCGAGCAGTACTTC. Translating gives CASSSGPLPSEQYF.